Listed below are T cell receptor beta chains from one sample, sequenced in a study of blood T cells in healthy people across ages. Using its own MiXCR run on the 5' RACE reads, TCRdb lists one record per CDR3 protein. The sample lists about 380,000 distinct CDR3 sequences, roughly half occurring once. The sample consisted of blood. All receptors come from a man aged 60 to 75 in good health. CDR3s include the opening cysteine and the closing phenylalanine or tryptophan. The D gene is left open where the match is weak. The size entry is marked missing in some rows and otherwise reads once, few, many or a size class.

CDR3nt	CDR3aa	d_gene	v_gene	abundance	j_gene
TGTGCCAGCAGCTCTCTCCCGGGACCGAGACACTATGGCTACACCTTC	CASSSLPGPRHYGYTF	NA	TRBV7-9	NA	TRBJ1-2
TGTGCCAGCAGTTACGGGACAGGGGGCAATGGCTACACCTTC	CASSYGTGGNGYTF	TRBD1	TRBV6-5	NA	TRBJ1-2
TGTGCCTGGAGTGCGACCGGGACCTCCCCCTATGGCTACACCTTC	CAWSATGTSPYGYTF	NA	TRBV30	NA	TRBJ1-2
TGTGCCAGCAGCTTGGGGGCTGGCGGGGACCAAGAGACCCAGTACTTC	CASSLGAGGDQETQYF	NA	TRBV11-2	NA	TRBJ2-5
TGTGCCAGCAGCTTAGCGCTAACCAGGGGCCAAGAGACCCAGTACTTC	CASSLALTRGQETQYF	NA	TRBV7-2	NA	TRBJ2-5
TGTGCCAGCAGCCCTCTAAGCTCTGGGGCCAACGTCCTGACTTTC	CASSPLSSGANVLTF	NA	TRBV6-5	many	TRBJ2-6
TGTGCCAGCAGTTTATCGCCAGGATTCGGGACTATTCGCAATGAGCAGTTCTTC	CASSLSPGFGTIRNEQFF	TRBD2	TRBV28	few	TRBJ2-1
TGTGCCAGCAGTCCCTACCCCGGACTGAACTCCTACGAGCAGTACTTC	CASSPYPGLNSYEQYF	NA	TRBV12-3/TRBV12-4	NA	TRBJ2-7
TGTGCCAGCAGTTACTCGGAGGGGAGAGGGGCCAACGTCCTGACTTTC	CASSYSEGRGANVLTF	NA	TRBV6-6	NA	TRBJ2-6
TGTGCCAGCAGTTCAACGGGAGCTGGATACAATGAGCAGTTCTTC	CASSSTGAGYNEQFF	NA	TRBV6-5	many	TRBJ2-1
TGTGCCAGCAGCCCAGGGACTAGCGGGAGGACCACCCAAGAGACCCAGTACTTC	CASSPGTSGRTTQETQYF	TRBD2	TRBV9	NA	TRBJ2-5
TGTGCCAGCAGCCCGCAAGTAGGTCCCAAGTACTTC	CASSPQVGPKYF	NA	TRBV6-1	NA	TRBJ2-4
TGTGCCAGCAGTTACTCGGACGTTAACTATGGCTACACCTTC	CASSYSDVNYGYTF	NA	TRBV6-5	NA	TRBJ1-2
TGTGCCAGAAAAAGAGGGAACACCGGGGAGCTGTTTTTT	CARKRGNTGELFF	NA	TRBV12-3/TRBV12-4	NA	TRBJ2-2
TGCAGTGCTCAACAGCGATCTGGGGCCAACGTCCTGACTTTC	CSAQQRSGANVLTF	NA	TRBV20-1	few	TRBJ2-6
TGCAGTGCTAGTAAGGTTAGCGTACTAACCTACGAGCAGTACTTC	CSASKVSVLTYEQYF	NA	TRBV20-1	once	TRBJ2-7
TGTGCCAGCAGCTTATCGGCGAGCTCCTACAATGAGCAGTTCTTC	CASSLSASSYNEQFF	NA	TRBV7-3	NA	TRBJ2-1
TGCGCCTCTCGGATATCTAGCACAGATACGCAGTATTTT	CASRISSTDTQYF	NA	TRBV5-1	NA	TRBJ2-3
TGTGCCAGCAGCTTAGTTGCAGGGCCTCCTTCTGGGGCCAACGTCCTGACTTTC	CASSLVAGPPSGANVLTF	NA	TRBV7-9	NA	TRBJ2-6
TGTGCCAGCAGAAACCTTGGGACAGGCGACGGCTACACCTTC	CASRNLGTGDGYTF	TRBD1	TRBV9	NA	TRBJ1-2
TGTGCCAGCAACCCGGGGGGCTTCGACACTGAAGCTTTCTTT	CASNPGGFDTEAFF	NA	TRBV7-9	NA	TRBJ1-1
TGCAGTGCTAGAGCCAGCGGGAGCGATAAGACCCAGTACTTC	CSARASGSDKTQYF	TRBD2	TRBV20-1	NA	TRBJ2-5
TGTGCCAGCAGCACCCGGACAGGTGACTTCCCTAAAGAGACCCAGTACTTC	CASSTRTGDFPKETQYF	TRBD1	TRBV3-1	NA	TRBJ2-5
TGTGCCAGCAGCTTGGGGTCTAGATCTGGGGCCAACGTCCTGACTTTC	CASSLGSRSGANVLTF	NA	TRBV5-5	NA	TRBJ2-6
TGTGCCAGCAGCTTAGGGGGGGGCAGGAGTTTGAATGGCTACACCTTC	CASSLGGGRSLNGYTF	NA	TRBV7-2	NA	TRBJ1-2
TGCGCCAGCAGCCAAAACTGGGTAGGGGCCTACGAGCAGTACTTC	CASSQNWVGAYEQYF	NA	TRBV4-1	NA	TRBJ2-7
TGTGCCAGCAGGCGCCAGTACCAAGAGACCCAGTACTTC	CASRRQYQETQYF	NA	TRBV5-8	NA	TRBJ2-5
TGTGCCAGCAGCCAAGAGGCCCTGCGAGGCTACACCTTC	CASSQEALRGYTF	NA	TRBV3-1	few	TRBJ1-2
TGTGCCAGCAGCCTCAATTCTGGCCGGAGAGGGGCAGATACGCAGTATTTT	CASSLNSGRRGADTQYF	NA	TRBV7-2	NA	TRBJ2-3
TGCAGTGCTAGAAACGATCAGGGGGCGATAGATACGCAGTATTTT	CSARNDQGAIDTQYF	TRBD1	TRBV20-1	NA	TRBJ2-3
TGTGCCAGCAGTGCGACAGCCGCGGCGGAAGCTTTCTTT	CASSATAAAEAFF	NA	TRBV27	many	TRBJ1-1
TGTGCCACCAGTGGTCAGAACTACGAGCAGTACTTC	CATSGQNYEQYF	NA	TRBV24-1	many	TRBJ2-7
TGTGCCGGCAAAGGGGGGATGAATAAGGAGACCCAGTACTTC	CAGKGGMNKETQYF	NA	TRBV12-3/TRBV12-4	NA	TRBJ2-5
TGTGCCAGCTCTCTTAATATAGGCGGAATTAATGAGCAGTTCTTC	CASSLNIGGINEQFF	NA	TRBV12-3/TRBV12-4	NA	TRBJ2-1
TGCAGCGCGGCTGGACTAGCTAGGGGAACAAGGGAGACCCAGTACTTC	CSAAGLARGTRETQYF	TRBD2	TRBV29-1	NA	TRBJ2-5
TGTGCCAGCAGTCCTATCGGGACTCGCACAGATACGCAGTATTTT	CASSPIGTRTDTQYF	NA	TRBV28	many	TRBJ2-3
TGCAGCGTTGAAGATCTTGTCTACGAGCAGTACTTC	CSVEDLVYEQYF	NA	TRBV29-1	NA	TRBJ2-7
TGCAGTGCTTGGGACAGCCCCACGGGTGAGCAGTACTTC	CSAWDSPTGEQYF	TRBD1	TRBV20-1	few	TRBJ2-7
TGCAGTGCGTCTAGCGGGATTGGGGATGAGCAGTTCTTC	CSASSGIGDEQFF	TRBD2	TRBV20-1	NA	TRBJ2-1
TGCAGTGCGCCCCTGAGGGACAGGGAATTCGAGCAGTTCTTC	CSAPLRDREFEQFF	TRBD1	TRBV20-1	NA	TRBJ2-1
TGTGCCAGCTCAGTAAGGGCCTATGGCTACACCTTC	CASSVRAYGYTF	NA	TRBV13	many	TRBJ1-2
TGTGCCAGCAGCTTAGACGGGAGGGCCGGGGATGAGCAGTTCTTC	CASSLDGRAGDEQFF	TRBD2	TRBV7-9	NA	TRBJ2-1
TGTGCCAGCAGCCAAGATCGGGACAGCCTCGTGAACACTGAAGCTTTCTTT	CASSQDRDSLVNTEAFF	TRBD1	TRBV4-2	NA	TRBJ1-1
TGCGCCAGCAGCTTGGAGCAGGGAGGAGATGGCTACACCTTC	CASSLEQGGDGYTF	NA	TRBV5-1	NA	TRBJ1-2
TGTGCCAGCAGCAGCCACCGTAAGCCGGGACTAGTACGGGAGACCCAGTACTTC	CASSSHRKPGLVRETQYF	NA	TRBV21-1	NA	TRBJ2-5
TGTGCCAGCAGCCAAGGACAGGGGGCCGCAGATACGCAGTATTTT	CASSQGQGAADTQYF	TRBD1	TRBV3-1	NA	TRBJ2-3
TGTGCCAGCAGCTTAGACCGGGACAGGGGGCCGGATTCTTGTGGCTACACCTTC	CASSLDRDRGPDSCGYTF	TRBD1	TRBV11-3	once	TRBJ1-2
TGCAGTGCTAGTGTACTAGCGGCTAGCACAGATACGCAGTATTTT	CSASVLAASTDTQYF	TRBD2	TRBV20-1	NA	TRBJ2-3
TGTGCCAGCAGCCCCAGGGGGGGAGTCCGGAGTGACATTCAGTACTTC	CASSPRGGVRSDIQYF	NA	TRBV4-2	NA	TRBJ2-4
TGTGCCAGCAGCCAGGGGTCGAGTGGCAATCAGCCCCAGCATTTT	CASSQGSSGNQPQHF	NA	TRBV3-1	NA	TRBJ1-5